These 14 T cell receptor beta chains came from one sample sequenced in a study of T cells after yellow fever vaccination. TCRdb reprocessed the 5' RACE reads with MiXCR, giving one entry per CDR3 protein. In the table there are about 340,000 distinct CDR3 sequences, approximately 9% of which are singletons. This sample comprised PBMCs, obtained on the day of the first yellow fever vaccination. All receptors come from a man younger than 30 who received the YFV17D yellow fever vaccine.

The J gene is TRBJ2-6, the V gene TRBV7-9, with TRBD1 as a possible D gene (5 bases). CDR1 is SEHNR, CDR2 FQNEAQ, per germline (reference sequence). The CDR3 sequence is 16 residues long. The V end lost 11 bases, the J end lost 0 bases, and 17 bases lay between the germline ends. CDR3 DNA: TGTGCCGCTCGCCGTGGGGCCACCTCTGGGGCCAACGTCCTGACTTTC. The encoded protein is CAARRGATSGANVLTF.

This clonotype has just a few counts. The chain carries TRBV11-2 and TRBJ2-3; maybe TRBD2 (6 bases). Germline lookup yields CDR1 SGHAT and CDR2 FQNNGV. With 4 bases removed from V and 0 bases from J, the gap between germline ends came to 11 bases. The CDR3 loop spans 15 amino acids. This CDR3 is CASSYQGGSTDTQYF. Written as DNA, the CDR3 is TGTGCCAGCAGCTACCAGGGAGGAAGCACAGATACGCAGTATTTT.

This clonotype came up a few times. This chain joins TRBV15 and TRBJ1-2, with D unresolved. The CDR3 spans 14 residues. Germline loops: CDR1 LNHNV, CDR2 YYDKDF (reference sequence). The ends were cut back, 1 base at V and 8 bases at J, with 14 bases in the middle. CDR3 region: CATSRGSIPEGYTF. The CDR3 DNA reads as TGTGCCACCAGCAGAGGGTCCATTCCGGAGGGCTACACCTTC.

This chain connects TRBV6-5 to TRBJ2-7; no definite D call. There are 14 residues in the CDR3. V lost 0 bases to trimming and J lost 3 bases, with 9 bases between them. Germline-derived CDR1 and CDR2 are MNHEY and SVGAGI. In nucleotides, the CDR3 is TGTGCCAGCAGTTACTCGAGCGTCGGCTACGAGCAGTACTTC. This codes for CASSYSSVGYEQYF.

J is TRBJ1-5 and V is TRBV5-4; tentatively, D is TRBD1 (5 bases). Deletions cut 0 bases from V and 3 bases from J, with 13 bases between. Germline V CDR1 and CDR2: SGHNT, YYREEE (reference sequence). The CDR3 length is 16 residues. The CDR3 bases are TGTGCCAGCAGCTTGGGACCGGGAGGGGACAATCAGCCCCAGCATTTT. It specifies CASSLGPGGDNQPQHF.

Ten or more counts support this clonotype. The chain uses TRBV27 and TRBJ1-3, with unresolved D. Germline loops: CDR1 MNHEY, CDR2 SMNVEV (reference sequence). V was pared by 2 bases and J by 4 bases, with 9 bases between. The CDR3 sequence is 14 residues long. CDR3 DNA sequence: TGTGCCAGCAGTTTAGTCCCGTACGGAAACACCATATATTTT. Its protein product is CASSLVPYGNTIYF.

The chain carries TRBV4-3 and TRBJ1-6, with D uncertain. V lost 3 bases and J 3 bases, leaving 12 bases between the germline ends. The CDR3 spans 16 residues. CDR1 LGHNA and CDR2 YSLEER come from the germline V gene. CDR3 region: CASSQTPALYNSPLHF. CDR3 sequence (DNA): TGCGCCAGCAGCCAGACCCCAGCGCTCTATAATTCACCCCTCCACTTT.

Only a few counts were recorded for this clonotype. The chain has TRBV5-1 and TRBJ2-7; no definite D call. Trimming removed 0 bases from V and 2 bases from J, with 9 bases in between. CDR1 SGHRS and CDR2 YFSETQ come from the germline V gene. CDR3 size: 14 residues. The CDR3 DNA sequence: TGCGCCAGCAGCTTGGAACCGGAGACCTACGAGCAGTACGTC. As protein: CASSLEPETYEQYV.

This clonotype was observed at least ten times. This sequence joins TRBV2 and TRBJ2-7, with unresolved D. CDR3 size: 11 residues. Germline CDR1 SNHLY, CDR2 FYNNEI. V lost 11 bases and J lost 1, with 9 bases in between. The CDR3 here is CAGQSSYEQYF. The CDR3 DNA reads TGTGCCGGCCAGAGTTCCTACGAGCAGTACTTC. The full variable domain, rest sourced from reference TRBV2 and TRBJ2-7, is EPEVTQTPSHQVTQMGQEVILRCVPISNHLYFYWYRQILGQKVEFLVSFYNNEISEKSEIFDDQFSVERPDGSNFTLKIRSTKLEDSAMYFCAGQSSYEQYFGPGTRLTVT.

The rearrangement links TRBV12-3 or TRBV12-4 to TRBJ2-7, with a tentative D call TRBD2 (6 bases). The CDR3 spans 13 residues. Trimming removed 5 bases from V and 5 bases from J, with 13 bases in between. CDR3 DNA: TGTGCCAGCAGTGCTACGACTAGTAACGAGCAGTACTTC. Its protein product is CASSATTSNEQYF.

This clonotype was seen a few times. The chain combines TRBV19 with TRBJ2-1, with no clear D. Germline lookup yields CDR1 LNHDA and CDR2 SQIVND (reference sequence). The CDR3 runs 13 residues. The germline V and J ends were trimmed by 9 bases and 7 bases, with 16 bases remaining between them. CDR3 loop: CARIPNIGNEQFF. In nucleotides, the CDR3 is TGTGCCAGGATACCCAACATAGGTAATGAGCAGTTCTTC.

The chain joins TRBV20-1 to TRBJ2-7, with TRBD2 as a possible D gene (6 bases). CDR1 DFQATT and CDR2 SNEGSKA come from the germline V gene (reference sequence). The CDR3 length is 12 residues. As DNA, the CDR3 is TGCAGCGGAGGGTCGAGTTGGTACGAGCAGTACTTC. It specifies CSGGSSWYEQYF.

There are many counts of this clonotype. The rearrangement joins TRBV18 to TRBJ2-7, with D tentatively TRBD1 or TRBD2 (5 bases each). The CDR3 covers 15 residues. V was cut by 3 bases and J by 3 bases, with 15 bases left in between. Germline values: CDR1 KGHSH, CDR2 LQKENI. DNA for the CDR3: TGTGCCAGCTCACCGCCGGGACCTCCGGGCTACGAGCAGTACTTC. This encodes CASSPPGPPGYEQYF.

This clonotype was found a few times. The rearrangement uses TRBV7-3 and TRBJ1-5; no reliable D call. The CDR3 is 16 amino acids. CDR1 and CDR2 (germline): SGHTA, FQGTGA. V dropped 3 bases and J dropped 2 bases, with 14 bases sitting between them. CDR3 in amino acids: CASSFPRRDRNQPQHF. The CDR3 DNA is TGTGCCAGCAGCTTCCCGCGGAGGGATCGCAATCAGCCCCAGCATTTT.